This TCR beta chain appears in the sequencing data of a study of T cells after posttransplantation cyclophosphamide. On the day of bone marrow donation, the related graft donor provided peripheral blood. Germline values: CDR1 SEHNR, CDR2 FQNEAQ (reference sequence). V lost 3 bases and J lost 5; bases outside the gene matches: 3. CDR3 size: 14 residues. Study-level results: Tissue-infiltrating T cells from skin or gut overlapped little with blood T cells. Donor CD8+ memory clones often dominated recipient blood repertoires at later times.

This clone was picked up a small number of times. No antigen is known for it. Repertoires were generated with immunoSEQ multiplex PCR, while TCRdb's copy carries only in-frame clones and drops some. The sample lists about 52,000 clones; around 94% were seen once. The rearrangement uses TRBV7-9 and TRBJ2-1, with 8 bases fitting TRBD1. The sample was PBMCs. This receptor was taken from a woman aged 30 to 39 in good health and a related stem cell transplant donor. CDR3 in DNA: TGTGCCAGCAGCTTGGGACAGGCCAACAATGAGCAGTTCTTC. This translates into CASSLGQANNEQFF.